These 18 T cell receptor beta chains were all obtained from the same sample, sequenced in a study of blood T cell repertoires in COVID-19. Assay used: immunoSEQ multiplex PCR; TCRdb lists only in-frame clones, some missing. The sample gives around 200,000 clones, 83% of which show up once; roughly 2.8% is in the top ten. Sequenced input: peripheral blood. The receptors here all came from a man over 45 with active or convalescent COVID-19.

The rearrangement links TRBV7-8 to TRBJ1-5, with D tentatively TRBD1 (6 bases). From germline, CDR1 is SGHVS and CDR2 FQNEAQ. This CDR3 is built from 15 residues. V was cut by 0 bases and J by 3 bases, with 9 bases left in between. CDR3 DNA sequence: TGTGCCAGCAGCTTAGCTTCAGGGGACAATCAGCCCCAGCATTTT. It codes for CASSLASGDNQPQHF.

The J gene is TRBJ1-1, the V gene TRBV25-1, with 8 bases that match TRBD1. The CDR3 length is 14 residues. V gave up 3 bases and J gave up 5 bases; unmatched junction bases: 5. Germline V CDR1 and CDR2: MGHDK, SYGVNS. Written as DNA, the CDR3 is TGTGCCAGCAGTGATCTCGACAGGGGAACTGAAGCTTTCTTT. Translated, it gives CASSDLDRGTEAFF. Using reference TRBV25-1 and TRBJ1-1 for the parts outside the CDR3, the full variable domain is EADIYQTPRYLVIGTGKKITLECSQTMGHDKMYWYQQDPGMELHLIHYSYGVNSTEKGDLSSESTVSRIRTEHFPLTLESARPSHTSQYLCASSDLDRGTEAFFGQGTRLTVV.

The chain has TRBV7-9 and TRBJ2-7, with 8 bases that match TRBD2. After removal of 5 bases from V and 3 bases from J, the junction contained 6 bases not matched to a gene. From germline, CDR1 is SEHNR and CDR2 FQNEAQ (reference sequence). CDR3 length equals 14 residues. The CDR3 here is CASSSDGTSYEQYF. In DNA form, the CDR3 reads TGTGCCAGCAGCAGCGACGGGACTAGCTACGAGCAGTACTTC.

The rearrangement uses TRBV21-1 and TRBJ2-7; the table's TRBD2 call for D was not verified on the DNA. TRBV21-1 is assigned pseudogene status. This CDR3 is 14 amino acids long. The CDR3 reads CASIKELHSYEQYF. CDR3 DNA: TGTGCCAGCATTAAAGAACTCCACTCCTACGAGCAGTACTTC.

A word on this clone: Other DNA sequences from this sample encode an identical CDR3 as well. V is TRBV19 and J is TRBJ2-7, with TRBD1 as a possible D gene (6 bases). V gave up 3 bases and J gave up 0 bases, with 9 bases separating them. The CDR3 covers 14 residues. Germline loops: CDR1 LNHDA, CDR2 SQIVND (reference sequence). The CDR3 loop reads CASSIRGPSYEQYF. As DNA, the CDR3 is TGTGCCAGTAGTATCAGGGGACCCTCCTACGAGCAGTACTTC.

This CDR3 reads CATSVARGTEAFF. The CDR3 DNA reads as TGCGCCACCTCGGTCGCCAGGGGCACTGAAGCTTTCTTT. The chain recombines TRBV5-1 with TRBJ1-1, with D possibly being TRBD1 (6 bases). The CDR3 has 13 residues. Trimming left V 9 bases short and J 4 bases short, with 16 bases between. Germline values: CDR1 SGHRS, CDR2 YFSETQ.

J is TRBJ2-2 and V is TRBV19; 16 positions match TRBD2. CDR3 length: 17 amino acids. V lost 4 bases to trimming and J lost 7 bases; unmatched junction nucleotides: 6. Germline CDR1 LNHDA, CDR2 SQIVND (reference sequence). CDR3: CASSRGTSGGAGGELFF. The CDR3 DNA reads as TGTGCCAGTAGTAGAGGGACTAGCGGGGGGGCCGGCGGGGAGCTGTTTTTT.

The chain employs TRBV19 and TRBJ2-2, with D unclear. Germline V gene lookup returns CDR1 LNHDA and CDR2 SQIVND (reference sequence). With 4 bases removed from V and 4 bases from J, the gap between germline ends came to 13 bases. CDR3 length: 15 residues. The CDR3 loop is CASSTYSSSTGELFF. In nucleotides, the CDR3 is TGTGCCAGTAGTACCTATAGTTCCTCCACCGGGGAGCTGTTTTTT.

V gene TRBV6-2 or TRBV6-3 combines with J gene TRBJ2-4; tentative D call: TRBD1 (6 bases). The V end was cut by 6 bases, the J end by 4 bases, with 13 bases between. Germline assignment: CDR1 MNHEY and CDR2 SVGEGT. The CDR3 has 14 residues. The DNA of the CDR3 is TGTGCCAGCAGCCACCGGACAGAAAAAAACATTCAGTACTTC. Protein sequence: CASSHRTEKNIQYF.

V gene TRBV28 combines with J gene TRBJ1-3; TRBD1 agrees at 7 bases. Germline trimming cut 4 bases from V and 4 bases from J; bases unmatched to any gene: 4. The CDR3 extends over 14 amino acids. CDR1 is MDHEN, CDR2 SYDVKM, per germline. CDR3 nucleotide sequence: TGTGCCAGCAGTTCGCCGGGACAGGGAAACACCATATATTTT. As protein: CASSSPGQGNTIYF.

CDR3 loop: CASRLYRGGPDTQYF. The CDR3 region has the DNA TGTGCCAGCAGACTCTACAGGGGTGGGCCAGATACGCAGTATTTT. The chain uses TRBV7-8 and TRBJ2-3; 7 bases align to TRBD1. CDR1 and CDR2 from the germline V gene are SGHVS and FQNEAQ. The CDR3 runs 15 residues. The junction had 10 bases not matched to a gene; V was cut back by 6 bases and J by 4 bases.

The CDR3 protein is CATSVTSGDKDTQYF. DNA of the CDR3: TGTGCCACCAGTGTAACTAGCGGGGACAAAGATACGCAGTATTTT. The chain employs TRBV24-1 and TRBJ2-3; TRBD2 matches at 10 bases. The CDR3 length is 15 residues. Germline V gene sequence: CDR1 KGHDR, CDR2 SFDVKD. V lost 5 bases and J lost 5; bases outside the gene matches: 6.

The chain is built from TRBV9 and TRBJ1-1, with 8 bases identical to TRBD1. The J segment lost 5 bases and the V segment lost 2 bases, leaving 14 bases of the junction unmatched. CDR3 size: 17 residues. The germline CDR1 and CDR2 sequences are SGDLS and YYNGEE. CDR3 DNA sequence: TGTGCCAGCAGCGTTGGGGGACAGGTTGGCTCTGGGACTGAAGCTTTCTTT. This translates into CASSVGGQVGSGTEAFF.

V is TRBV7-9 and J is TRBJ1-3; the match to TRBD1 covers 7 bases. Germline V gives CDR1 SEHNR, CDR2 FQNEAQ (reference sequence). The CDR3 covers 15 residues. The V gene end was trimmed by 5 bases and the J gene end by 0 bases; junction bases not matched to a gene: 4. As DNA, the CDR3 is TGTGCCAGCAGCACAGACAGGGCCTCTGGAAACACCATATATTTT. Translated, it gives CASSTDRASGNTIYF.

This chain connects TRBV7-9 to TRBJ1-1; 9 bases are shared with TRBD1. V was pared by 5 bases and J by 4 bases, with 14 bases of the junction left unmatched. The germline V gene has CDR1 SEHNR and CDR2 FQNEAQ (reference sequence). The CDR3 length is 17 residues. Written as DNA, the CDR3 is TGTGCCAGCAGCCCGGGACAGGGCCTAACCGGTGGCACTGAAGCTTTCTTT. Residues: CASSPGQGLTGGTEAFF.

This sequence joins TRBV28 and TRBJ2-2, with 10 positions matching TRBD2. CDR3 length: 17 residues. The germline CDR1 and CDR2 sequences are MDHEN and SYDVKM. The ends lost 3 bases at V and 4 bases at J; junction bases unmatched: 8. The CDR3 nucleotides read TGTGCCAGCAGTTTCTTTCTACTAGCGGGACCCACCGGGGAGCTGTTTTTT. Encoded protein: CASSFFLLAGPTGELFF.

The V call is TRBV24-1, the J call TRBJ1-2, with D possibly being TRBD1 (6 bases). Germline CDR1 reads KGHDR; CDR2 reads SFDVKD. The CDR3 is 13 amino acids. With 9 bases removed from V and 6 bases from J, the gap between germline ends came to 16 bases. The CDR3 loop is CATWGNRADGYTF. CDR3 nucleotides: TGTGCCACCTGGGGGAACAGGGCGGATGGCTACACCTTC.

The rearrangement joins TRBV27 to TRBJ2-3; D might be TRBD2 (5 bases). The CDR3 is 14 amino acids. V lost 6 bases, J lost 3 bases, and 13 bases lay in between. CDR1 MNHEY and CDR2 SMNVEV come from the germline V gene (reference sequence). This chain's CDR3 is CASRPGRATDTQYF. The CDR3, as DNA: TGTGCCAGCAGGCCGGGAAGGGCGACAGATACGCAGTATTTT.